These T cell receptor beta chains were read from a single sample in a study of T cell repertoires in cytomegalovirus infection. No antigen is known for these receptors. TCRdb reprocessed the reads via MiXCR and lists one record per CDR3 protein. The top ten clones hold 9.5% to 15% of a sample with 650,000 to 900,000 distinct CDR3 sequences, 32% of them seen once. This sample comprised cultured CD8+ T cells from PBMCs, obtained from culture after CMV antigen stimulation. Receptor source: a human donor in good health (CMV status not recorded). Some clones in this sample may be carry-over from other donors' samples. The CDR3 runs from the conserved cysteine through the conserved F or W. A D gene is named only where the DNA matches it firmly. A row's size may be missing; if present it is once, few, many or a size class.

CASTQGDRGLSNYGYTF TGTGCCAGCACTCAAGGGGACAGGGGGCTCTCTAACTATGGCTACACCTTC . TRBD1 17 TRBJ1-2 TRBV2
CASSLAGQVLEVQYF TGTGCCAGCAGCTTAGCGGGACAGGTCCTCGAGGTTCAGTACTTC many TRBD1 15 TRBJ2-4 TRBV7-8
CATSDLGSTTGELFF TGTGCCACCAGTGATTTAGGATCCACCACCGGGGAGCTGTTTTTT . . 15 TRBJ2-2 TRBV24-1
CSSLEGPLIEQFF TGCTCCTCTTTGGAGGGTCCGTTGATTGAGCAGTTCTTC . . 13 TRBJ2-1 TRBV29-1
CASSLESGGAPDTQYF TGTGCCAGCAGTTTAGAAAGCGGGGGGGCCCCAGATACGCAGTATTTT many TRBD2 16 TRBJ2-3 TRBV12-3/TRBV12-4
CASSLAVKLRDSYNEQFF TGTGCCAGCAGCTTAGCAGTAAAACTCCGGGACAGCTACAATGAGCAGTTCTTC many TRBD1 18 TRBJ2-1 TRBV7-9
CASSLEDLGTLGIYEQYF TGTGCCAGCAGCTTAGAGGATCTCGGGACTCTAGGAATTTACGAGCAGTACTTC . . 18 TRBJ2-7 TRBV7-2
CVSSPGTGGSGNTIYF TGTGTCAGCAGCCCCGGGACAGGGGGCTCTGGAAACACCATATATTTT . TRBD1 16 TRBJ1-3 TRBV7-4
CVSSLGGQGYTEAFF TGTGTCAGCAGCTTAGGAGGACAGGGTTACACTGAAGCTTTCTTT . TRBD1 15 TRBJ1-1 TRBV7-8
CASSQDRGQGYEQFF TGTGCCAGCAGCCAAGATAGGGGACAGGGCTATGAGCAGTTCTTC . TRBD1 15 TRBJ2-1 TRBV14
CASSQAEVNTEAFF TGCGCCAGCAGCCAAGCAGAGGTTAACACTGAAGCTTTCTTT many . 14 TRBJ1-1 TRBV4-1
CASSFILATEAFF TGTGCCAGCAGTTTTATCCTCGCAACTGAAGCTTTCTTT . . 13 TRBJ1-1 TRBV28
CASSYYRSTDTQYF TGTGCCAGCAGTTACTACAGGAGCACAGATACGCAGTATTTT few . 14 TRBJ2-3 TRBV6-5
CASGFGHSKNTEAFF TGTGCTAGTGGTTTCGGACACAGCAAGAACACTGAAGCTTTCTTT few . 15 TRBJ1-1 TRBV12-5
CATSRTGSSYEQYF TGTGCCACCAGCAGAACAGGGTCTTCTTACGAGCAGTACTTC . . 14 TRBJ2-7 TRBV15
CASKAYGAQFPKLNYGYTF TGTGCCAGCAAAGCTTATGGGGCGCAGTTTCCTAAACTTAACTATGGCTACACCTTC few . 19 TRBJ1-2 TRBV27
CASSLGRGEQYF TGTGCCAGCAGCTTGGGGAGGGGAGAGCAGTACTTC many TRBD2 12 TRBJ2-7 TRBV27
CASSLLGQGDGYTF TGTGCCAGCAGCTTATTGGGACAGGGTGATGGCTACACCTTC many TRBD1 14 TRBJ1-2 TRBV7-2
CASSIGQGPDTQYF TGTGCCAGTAGTATCGGACAGGGACCAGATACGCAGTATTTT . TRBD1 14 TRBJ2-3 TRBV19
CASSMTDINYGYTF TGTGCCAGTAGTATGACAGACATTAACTATGGCTACACCTTC few . 14 TRBJ1-2 TRBV19
CVSSPGSWETQYF TGTGTCAGCAGCCCCGGGAGTTGGGAGACCCAGTACTTC . . 13 TRBJ2-5 TRBV7-4
CASSQGQAGARADTQYF TGCGCCAGCAGCCAAGGTCAGGCGGGGGCGCGGGCAGATACGCAGTATTTT . . 17 TRBJ2-3 TRBV4-1
CASSFRVPSAYNEQFF TGTGCCAGCAGTTTCAGAGTCCCCAGCGCCTACAATGAGCAGTTCTTC . . 16 TRBJ2-1 TRBV27
CASSPDSLHRDIQYF TGTGCCAGCAGCCCGGACAGCTTACATAGGGACATTCAGTACTTC . . 15 TRBJ2-4 TRBV5-3
CASSTGLAPYF TGTGCCAGTAGTACAGGACTAGCACCGTACTTC . TRBD2 11 TRBJ2-5 TRBV19
CASRQTGDYEQYF TGTGCCAGCAGGCAAACAGGGGACTACGAGCAGTACTTC . TRBD1 13 TRBJ2-7 TRBV27
CASSYDGQVFGYGYTF TGTGCCAGCAGTTACGATGGACAGGTCTTTGGCTATGGCTACACCTTC . TRBD1 16 TRBJ1-2 TRBV6-5
CASSARAGLTYNEQFF TGTGCCAGCAGCGCCAGAGCGGGGCTAACCTACAATGAGCAGTTCTTC few TRBD2 16 TRBJ2-1 TRBV7-2
CASSLGGTTSLGTQYF TGTGCCAGCAGTTTGGGGGGGACAACGTCGTTAGGTACGCAGTATTTT many . 16 TRBJ2-3 TRBV27
CASSQLRNLRARLGGELFF TGCGCCAGCAGCCAATTACGAAACCTGAGGGCACGCCTGGGGGGGGAGCTGTTTTTT . . 19 TRBJ2-2 TRBV4-1
CSATDMNTEAFF TGCAGCGCCACGGACATGAACACTGAAGCTTTCTTT . . 12 TRBJ1-1 TRBV29-1
CASSLEGGDNQPQHF TGTGCCAGCAGCTTAGAGGGGGGGGACAATCAGCCCCAGCATTTT . . 15 TRBJ1-5 TRBV11-2
CASSHDNQETQYF TGTGCCAGCAGCCATGACAACCAAGAGACCCAGTACTTC . . 13 TRBJ2-5 TRBV11-2
CASSHPVEGLYNEQFF TGCGCCAGCAGCCATCCAGTCGAGGGGCTCTACAATGAGCAGTTCTTC many . 16 TRBJ2-1 TRBV4-1
CASSETPPETSGNTIYF TGTGCCAGCAGTGAGACCCCCCCGGAAACCTCTGGAAACACCATATATTTT . . 17 TRBJ1-3 TRBV28
CASSLTIQETQYF TGTGCCAGCAGTTTAACGATTCAAGAGACCCAGTACTTC . . 13 TRBJ2-5 TRBV27
CASSFGPSEPQHF TGTGCCAGCAGTTTTGGGCCTTCAGAGCCCCAGCATTTT once . 13 TRBJ1-5 TRBV12-3/TRBV12-4
CASSFRDRVYNEQFF TGTGCCAGCAGCTTCCGGGACAGGGTATACAATGAGCAGTTCTTC . TRBD1 15 TRBJ2-1 TRBV7-6
CASSETMSGRMTTEAVF TGTGCCAGCAGCGAAACAATGTCGGGACGGATGACCACTGAAGCTGTCTTT . . 17 TRBJ1-1 TRBV5-4
CASRLGVHTEAFF TGCGCCAGCAGATTGGGGGTACACACTGAAGCTTTCTTT few . 13 TRBJ1-1 TRBV10-2
CASSLVPGAYNEQFF TGTGCCAGCAGCTTAGTGCCAGGGGCCTACAATGAGCAGTTCTTC few . 15 TRBJ2-1 TRBV7-8
CASSYSSSGSEGYTF TGTGCCAGCAGTTACTCCTCCTCGGGTTCGGAAGGCTACACCTTC . . 15 TRBJ1-2 TRBV6-6
CASSSPDDRGKYSYEQYF TGTGCCAGCAGCTCCCCTGACGACAGGGGAAAATACTCCTACGAGCAGTACTTC few TRBD1 18 TRBJ2-7 TRBV5-6
CASSQDRKNYGYTF TGCGCCAGCAGCCAAGATAGGAAGAACTATGGCTACACCTTC many . 14 TRBJ1-2 TRBV4-1
CASLVDTQYF TGTGCCAGCCTTGTAGATACGCAGTATTTT . . 10 TRBJ2-3 TRBV2
CASSPVRGPYNEQFF TGTGCCAGCTCACCAGTCAGGGGTCCCTACAATGAGCAGTTCTTC few . 15 TRBJ2-1 TRBV18
CASRPGTGPGANVLTF TGTGCCAGCAGACCTGGGACAGGCCCTGGGGCCAACGTCCTGACTTTC few TRBD1 16 TRBJ2-6 TRBV7-9
CASRWGGYTF TGTGCCAGTCGTTGGGGTGGCTACACCTTC . . 10 TRBJ1-2 TRBV6-6
CASSPGSGLAGEKLFF TGTGCCAGCAGCCCCGGGTCGGGATTGGCTGGTGAAAAACTGTTTTTT many . 16 TRBJ1-4 TRBV7-2
CASSGGTANYGYTF TGTGCCAGCAGTGGCGGGACGGCGAACTATGGCTACACCTTC . . 14 TRBJ1-2 TRBV6-1
CASSDRTSGAVELFF TGTGCCAGCAGCGACCGGACTAGCGGGGCGGTCGAGCTGTTTTTT . TRBD2 15 TRBJ2-2 TRBV7-6
CASSLLEDPSSYNEQFF TGTGCCAGCAGTTTATTAGAGGACCCCAGCTCCTACAATGAGCAGTTCTTC . . 17 TRBJ2-1 TRBV27
CATSDGGNEQFF TGCGCCACCTCGGACGGTGGCAATGAGCAGTTCTTC few . 12 TRBJ2-1 TRBV10-2
CASSSRDRGFGGELFF TGTGCCAGCAGCAGCCGGGACAGGGGGTTTGGCGGGGAGCTGTTTTTT . TRBD1 16 TRBJ2-2 TRBV9
CASSLIRRGPYNEQFF TGTGCCAGCAGCTTAATAAGGCGGGGCCCCTACAATGAGCAGTTCTTC . . 16 TRBJ2-1 TRBV7-3
CASSLDGLAGGEETQYF TGTGCCAGCAGCCTAGATGGACTAGCGGGGGGGGAAGAGACCCAGTACTTC once TRBD2 17 TRBJ2-5 TRBV3-1
CASPREPGGGNYGYTF TGTGCCAGCCCACGAGAGCCCGGAGGAGGAAACTATGGCTACACCTTC . . 16 TRBJ1-2 TRBV2
CASSFSGQRIQETQYF TGTGCCAGCAGCTTCTCGGGACAGCGGATCCAAGAGACCCAGTACTTC few TRBD1 16 TRBJ2-5 TRBV7-9
CASKKGDGYTF TGTGCCAGCAAAAAAGGGGATGGCTACACCTTC . . 11 TRBJ1-2 TRBV27
CASSLPRTGPSTGELFF TGTGCCAGCAGCCTACCACGGACAGGGCCGTCCACCGGGGAGCTGTTTTTT few TRBD1 17 TRBJ2-2 TRBV7-8